This T cell receptor beta chain originates from a study of blood T cell repertoires in COVID-19. Study summary: COVID-19 samples collected from the United States, Italy and Spain covered acute and convalescent phases. T cells, B-cell-depleted T cells, or PBMCs supplied cDNA or gDNA.

Per the original methods: Amplified reference gene primers provided the basis for estimating nucleated cell counts. Clones were read by immunoSEQ multiplex PCR, and TCRdb kept only the in-frame ones, dropping some. D and trimming were read from the DNA, whereas the V and J calls and clone size are those reported in that table. The sample has approximately 260,000 clones; around 83% are singletons. Trimming took 5 bases from V and 4 from J; bases not matched to a gene: 12. The CDR3 contains 18 residues. Germline CDR1 is MNHNY and CDR2 is SVGAGI (reference sequence). Sequenced input: peripheral blood. The TCR sequence derives from a woman older than 75 with acute or convalescent COVID-19. The chain uses TRBV6-6 and TRBJ1-6, with TRBD1 identical over 9 bases. The CDR3 sequence: CASSQNRGRSQYNSPLHF. The CDR3 DNA reads as TGTGCCAGCAGTCAAAACAGGGGGCGGTCCCAATATAATTCACCCCTCCACTTT.